A selection of T cell receptor beta chains follows, all from one sample in a study of cytomegalovirus exposure and HLA in healthy donors. TCRdb keeps only in-frame clones here, not all; method: immunoSEQ multiplex PCR. The sample gives about 160,000 clones, around 64% of which show up once; under 3.5% is in the top ten. The sample taken for sequencing was PBMCs. The receptors were sampled from a young woman in good health and CMV-seronegative. Each CDR3 is given with its conserved first and last residue.

len | v_gene | CDR3aa
15 | TRBV5-6 | CASRQDEEDDAEAFF
15 | TRBV18 | CASSANRDSGNTIYF
14 | TRBV5-4 | CASSLALVEETQYF
12 | TRBV25-1 | CASKTGDNEQFF
14 | TRBV5-1 | CASSLIGRVAEAFF
21 | TRBV4-3 | CASSQDYGRGTIWSGNNEQFF
15 | TRBV15 | CATSNAGRFTGELFF
15 | TRBV7-2 | CASSFRTGGLYEQYF
18 | TRBV4-2 | CASSQEVGAGPGANVLTF
16 | TRBV5-1 | CASSFTGQGAREKLFF
16 | TRBV7-9 | CASSLGTGAGDYGYTF
11 | TRBV2 | CASSRNPGAFF
12 | TRBV2 | CASGAQGQTQYF
12 | TRBV5-1 | CASSSDGTEAFF
14 | TRBV5-1 | CASSSAGGYNEQFF
14 | TRBV5-1 | CASRPLGQTYEQYF
14 | TRBV9 | CASSQAGGRNEQFF
13 | TRBV19 | CASSFGGNTEAFF
15 | TRBV4-3 | CASSQDRGRGSPLHF
14 | TRBV28 | CASRSGSSDRSQYF
14 | TRBV28 | CASSQAGSNEKLFF
15 | TRBV28 | CASSSPTGRNTEAFF
14 | TRBV29-1 | CSVSGLAGIETQYF
13 | TRBV29-1 | CSSKGKAYNEQFF
15 | TRBV5-4 | CASSFGQAGGNTIYF
14 | TRBV5-1 | CASSLAGSSYEQYF
16 | TRBV7-7 | CASSPTPRAPKETQYF
15 | TRBV7-9 | CASSTSGGGTDTQYF
12 | TRBV19 | CASSTDRREAFF
13 | TRBV6-5 | CASSWTGNQPQHF
14 | TRBV15 | CATSRATINQPQHF
12 | TRBV15 | CATSRDLRQGFF
12 | TRBV30 | CACDRAAGEQFF
13 | TRBV18 | CAILGGDNTEAFF
14 | TRBV25-1 | CASSENADTYEQYF
15 | TRBV4-3 | CASSQDLQASYGYTF
17 | TRBV9 | CASSVPGDRSGANVLTF
15 | TRBV5-1 | CASSEGTGRGTEAFF
12 | TRBV5-5 | CASSWTGIEQYF